This TCR beta chain was obtained from a study of shared clonotypes between healthy human individuals. Study donors comprised healthy, HIV-negative adults devoid of recent acute infection or vaccination. Deep-level assay runs were performed. The unsorted PBMC sample used ten immunoSEQ deep assay plates. The protocol was immunoSEQ multiplex PCR, while the TCRdb copy is restricted to in-frame clones and leaves out a portion. Here the sample spans around 500,000 clones, roughly 78% being singletons. The CDR3 length is 15 residues. The germline V and J ends were trimmed by 8 bases and 0 bases, with 14 bases remaining between them. CDR1 and CDR2 from the germline V gene are SNHLY and FYNNEI.

This sequence was found in a middle-aged woman in good health. Some clones in this sample may be carry-over from other donors' samples. The sample taken for sequencing was PBMCs. The chain is built from TRBV2 and TRBJ1-3; D unclear. The CDR3: CASSLSGSSGNTIYF. The CDR3 nucleotides read TGTGCCAGCTCATTGTCCGGAAGCTCTGGAAACACCATATATTTT. The whole variable domain, remainder taken from reference TRBV2 and TRBJ1-3, is EPEVTQTPSHQVTQMGQEVILRCVPISNHLYFYWYRQILGQKVEFLVSFYNNEISEKSEIFDDQFSVERPDGSNFTLKIRSTKLEDSAMYFCASSLSGSSGNTIYFGEGSWLTVV.